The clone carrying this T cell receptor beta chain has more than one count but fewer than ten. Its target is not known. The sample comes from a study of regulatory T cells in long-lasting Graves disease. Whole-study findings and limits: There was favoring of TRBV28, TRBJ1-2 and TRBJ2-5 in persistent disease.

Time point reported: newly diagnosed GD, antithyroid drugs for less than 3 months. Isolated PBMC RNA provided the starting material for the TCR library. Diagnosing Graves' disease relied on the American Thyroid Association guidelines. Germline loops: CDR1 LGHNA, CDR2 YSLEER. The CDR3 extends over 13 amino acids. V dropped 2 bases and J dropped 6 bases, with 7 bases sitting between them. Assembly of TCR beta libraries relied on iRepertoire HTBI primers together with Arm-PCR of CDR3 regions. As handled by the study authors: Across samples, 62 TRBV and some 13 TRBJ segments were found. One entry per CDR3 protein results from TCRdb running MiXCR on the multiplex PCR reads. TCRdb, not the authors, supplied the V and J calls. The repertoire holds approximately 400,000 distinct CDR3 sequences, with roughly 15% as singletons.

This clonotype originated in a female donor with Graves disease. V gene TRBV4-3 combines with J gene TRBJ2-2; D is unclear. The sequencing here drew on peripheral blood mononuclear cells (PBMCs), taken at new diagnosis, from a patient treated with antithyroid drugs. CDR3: CASSQIPSGELFF. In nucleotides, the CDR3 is TGCGCCAGCAGCCAAATCCCGTCCGGGGAGCTGTTTTTT.